This TCR beta chain was observed in a study of OX40 agonist ivuxolimab in advanced cancers. Findings of the study overall: At 0.1 to 3.0 mg/kg and by week 6, clonal expansion occurred in CD4+ and CD8+ blood T cells.

Method: immunoSEQ multiplex PCR; TCRdb's copy keeps in-frame clones and lacks some. Here the sample spans approximately 77,000 clones, 80% to 95% being singletons. Trimming left V 6 bases short and J 5 bases short, with 4 bases between. Germline CDR1 is LNHDA and CDR2 is SQIVND (reference sequence). This CDR3 has 11 residues. Comment on this clone: Its matching antigen is unknown.

The chain is built from TRBV19 and TRBJ2-2; D gene unclear. Sequenced here: CD4+ or CD8+ T cells sorted from blood, sampled in a trial of the OX40 agonist ivuxolimab. This receptor was obtained from an adult with an advanced solid tumor such as melanoma, head and neck, liver or kidney cancer. This CDR3 reads CASRGTGELFF. Written as DNA, the CDR3 is TGTGCCAGTAGAGGTACCGGGGAGCTGTTTTTT.